The 9 T cell receptor beta chains listed next were all sequenced from one sample in a study of cytomegalovirus exposure and HLA in healthy donors. TCRdb's table, derived via immunoSEQ multiplex PCR, lists solely in-frame clones and lacks some. The profile shows around 190,000 clones, 86% of them singletons. Sequencing used PBMCs. Receptors originate from a woman in her late teens or twenties in good health and CMV-seronegative.

In this sample, this clone turned up once. The chain couples TRBV15 to TRBJ2-1; 10 bases are shared with TRBD1. This CDR3 spans 16 amino acids. The ends lost 0 bases at V and 4 bases at J; junction bases unmatched: 3. The germline CDR1 and CDR2 sequences are LNHNV and YYDKDF (reference sequence). CDR3 region: CATSREGTGVYNEQFF. CDR3 sequence (DNA): TGTGCCACCAGCAGAGAAGGGACAGGGGTATACAATGAGCAGTTCTTC. The entire variable domain, with the rest obtained from reference TRBV15 and TRBJ2-1, is as follows: DAMVIQNPRYQVTQFGKPVTLSCSQTLNHNVMYWYQQKSSQAPKLLFHYYDKDFNNEADTPDNFQSRRPNTSFCFLDIRSPGLGDTAMYLCATSREGTGVYNEQFFGPGTRLTVL.

This clone was observed once. Other DNA sequences in the sample encode the same CDR3. The chain is built from TRBV29-1 and TRBJ2-7; D is possibly TRBD2 (5 bases). Trimming cost V 8 bases and J 4 bases, with 21 bases left between them. Germline lookup yields CDR1 SQVTM and CDR2 ANQGSEA. The CDR3 is made up of 14 amino acids. CDR3 in amino acids: CSIEPADSPYEQYF. CDR3 sequence (DNA): TGCAGCATAGAACCGGCGGACTCTCCTTACGAGCAGTACTTC.

This clone was observed once. This chain connects TRBV7-6 to TRBJ2-7; a weak D match, TRBD1 (5 bases). Between the trimmed V and J ends, which lost 3 bases and 2 bases, there was a span of 11 bases. This CDR3 has 14 amino acids. Germline-derived CDR1 and CDR2 are SGHVS and FNYEAQ. The CDR3 sequence is CASSFTGSTYEQYF. The CDR3 DNA reads TGTGCCAGCAGCTTTACAGGTTCAACCTACGAGCAGTACTTC.

This rearrangement joins TRBV6-5 to TRBJ1-2, with TRBD1 as a possible D gene (5 bases). This CDR3 is built from 13 residues. The V and J ends lost 6 bases and 4 bases respectively, with 12 bases between them. CDR1 MNHEY and CDR2 SVGAGI come from the germline V gene. The CDR3 here is CASSRDSPYGYTF. CDR3 nucleotides: TGTGCCAGCAGCCGGGACTCCCCCTATGGCTACACCTTC.

The chain recombines TRBV30 with TRBJ1-3; 8 bases are a match to TRBD1. Germline lookup yields CDR1 GTSNPN and CDR2 SVGIG (reference sequence). J gave up 4 bases and V 2 bases, and 7 bases lay outside the gene matches. There are 15 residues in the CDR3. The CDR3 DNA sequence: TGTGCCTGGAGTCAGACAGGGGCGACCGGAAACACCATATATTTT. Residues: CAWSQTGATGNTIYF.

This clone was seen a few times. The chain carries TRBV5-1 and TRBJ1-5; D is uncertain. CDR3 size: 13 residues. V gave up 0 bases and J gave up 4 bases, with 5 bases separating them. CDR1 is SGHRS, CDR2 YFSETQ, per germline. The DNA of the CDR3 is TGCGCCAGCAGCTTGGCAGAAAATCAGCCCCAGCATTTT. This codes for CASSLAENQPQHF. The full variable domain, with the rest looked up from reference TRBV5-1 and TRBJ1-5, is KAGVTQTPRYLIKTRGQQVTLSCSPISGHRSVSWYQQTPGQGLQFLFEYFSETQRNKGNFPGRFSGRQFSNSRSEMNVSTLELGDSALYLCASSLAENQPQHFGDGTRLSIL.

This clone was found a few times. V usage is TRBV4-1 and J usage is TRBJ1-5; no clear D gene. Germline CDR1 reads MGHRA; CDR2 reads YSYEKL. The CDR3 sequence is 14 residues long. Trimming stripped 1 base from V and 3 bases from J, with 7 bases between. The CDR3 nucleotides are TGCGCCAGCAGCCAAGGGAGTGACAATCAGCCCCAGCATTTT. Encoded protein: CASSQGSDNQPQHF.

The rearrangement joins TRBV9 to TRBJ2-7, with 11 positions matching TRBD1. V shed 1 base, J shed 6 bases, and the junction held 6 bases outside the gene matches. CDR1 SGDLS and CDR2 YYNGEE come from the germline V gene. The CDR3 consists of 15 residues. This CDR3 reads CASSVLVGTGGEQYF. CDR3 DNA: TGTGCCAGCAGCGTACTAGTGGGGACAGGGGGCGAGCAGTACTTC.

The chain combines TRBV19 with TRBJ2-7; D is uncertain. The germline V gene encodes CDR1 LNHDA and CDR2 SQIVND (reference sequence). This CDR3 comprises 15 residues. V was cut by 3 bases and J by 3 bases, with 15 bases left in between. The CDR3 region has the DNA TGTGCCAGTAGTATGACCCACAGCTACTTCTACGAGCAGTACTTC. Amino acids: CASSMTHSYFYEQYF.